This T cell receptor (beta chain) came from a study of shared clonotypes between healthy human individuals. At the level of the study: Donor composition was a couple of women and a few men, aged 18 to 49.

In its sample, this clone was seen once. The antigen is not known. Overall study results and limits: Naive CD4 clonotypes were shared across a handful of donors at roughly 4.6%. Sequencing depth was expected to influence donor clonotype sharing.

This CDR3 region has 15 residues. Deletions cut 1 base from V and 0 bases from J, with 8 bases between. CDR1 is SGHKS and CDR2 is YYEKEE in the germline V gene (reference sequence). The naive CD8 population came from CD45RO-negative cells selected for CCR7, without terminally differentiated effector memory CD45RA+ cells. Free of recent acute infections or vaccinations, the donors were healthy HIV-negative adults. Sequencing used immunoSEQ multiplex PCR; TCRdb keeps in-frame clones, though not all of them. The sample consists of about 2 million clones, about 94% of them appearing once. The receptor comes from a man aged 18-30 years in good health. Sequenced input: naive CD8+ T cells sorted from blood. V usage is TRBV5-5 and J usage is TRBJ1-5, with D unresolved. The CDR3 coding sequence is TGTGCCAGCAGCTTGTCGACACGTAGCAATCAGCCCCAGCATTTT. Translating gives CASSLSTRSNQPQHF.